The present T cell receptor (beta chain) was sequenced within a study of control samples from healthy donors and cancer patients. Trimming took 5 bases from V and 7 from J; bases not matched to a gene: 16. The CDR3 spans 17 residues. CDR1 and CDR2 (germline): SEHNR, FQNEAQ (reference sequence). Clones were sequenced by immunoSEQ multiplex PCR, and TCRdb holds only the in-frame ones, with some missing. Among some 130,000 clones listed, about 90% were seen once. The sequencing sample was made of blood. This sequence joins TRBV7-9 and TRBJ2-3, with 9 bases aligning to TRBD2. The sequence was obtained from a woman aged 45-65 years in good health. CDR3 in amino acids: CASSPGAGGPALYTQYF. The CDR3 nucleotides are TGTGCCAGCAGCCCCGGGGCGGGAGGGCCCGCGTTATATACGCAGTATTTT.